Below, 13 T cell receptor beta chains from the same sample are listed, as sequenced in a study of identical twins. MiXCR was run by TCRdb on the 5' RACE reads, yielding one entry per CDR3 protein. Of about 720,000 distinct CDR3 sequences in the sample, 8.6% were seen once. In addition, the sample was reused for a study of yellow fever vaccine responses in identical twins.

The source material was PBMCs. Receptors were obtained from a woman between 18 and 30 years old in good health.

This clonotype was seen only a few times. This chain uses TRBV20-1 with TRBJ2-7, with unresolved D. CDR1 is DFQATT and CDR2 is SNEGSKA in the germline V gene (reference sequence). The CDR3 totals 13 residues. V shed 2 bases and J shed 2 bases, with 10 bases lying between them. The CDR3 region is CSARRTGTYEQYF. The CDR3 DNA reads as TGCAGTGCTAGAAGGACCGGTACCTACGAGCAGTACTTC.

The chain employs TRBV7-9 and TRBJ2-7; 8 bases are a match to TRBD1. Germline lookup yields CDR1 SEHNR and CDR2 FQNEAQ (reference sequence). The CDR3 is made up of 14 amino acids. With 5 bases clipped from V and 7 bases from J, the junction kept 10 bases outside the gene matches. The CDR3 DNA sequence: TGTGCCAGCAGCCCCGGGGACAGGCTTAAGGAGCAGTACTTC. Translation gives CASSPGDRLKEQYF. The whole variable domain, filled in from reference TRBV7-9 and TRBJ2-7, reads DTGVSQNPRHKITKRGQNVTFRCDPISEHNRLYWYRQTLGQGPEFLTYFQNEAQLEKSRLLSDRFSAERPKGSFSTLEIQRTEQGDSAMYLCASSPGDRLKEQYFGPGTRLTVT.

The V gene is TRBV19, the J gene TRBJ1-1, with 8 bases that match TRBD1. Unmatched junction bases numbered 9, after V lost 7 bases and J lost 8 bases. This CDR3 has 13 residues. Germline V lookup: CDR1 LNHDA, CDR2 SQIVND (reference sequence). The CDR3 sequence is CASNIRQGSEAFF. Here the CDR3 DNA reads TGTGCCAGTAATATTCGACAGGGGTCCGAAGCTTTCTTT.

At least ten counts were recorded for this clonotype. CDR3 nucleotides: TGCGCCAGCAGCCAAGACGCAGGAGCCTACGAGCAGTACTTC. Protein sequence: CASSQDAGAYEQYF. The chain couples TRBV4-3 to TRBJ2-7; D unresolved. CDR3 length equals 14 residues. V gave up 0 bases and J gave up 2 bases, with 8 bases separating them. CDR1 is LGHNA, CDR2 YSLEER, per germline.

This clonotype was observed at least ten times. The V call is TRBV4-3, the J call TRBJ2-1; TRBD2 aligns across 8 bases. Unmatched junction bases numbered 17, after V lost 5 bases and J lost 5 bases. The CDR3 length is 18 residues. Germline V lookup: CDR1 LGHNA, CDR2 YSLEER. DNA for the CDR3: TGCGCCAGCAGCGTACACTTGCCGGGACTAGGGGGGAACAATGAGCAGTTCTTC. It is translated as CASSVHLPGLGGNNEQFF.

The rearrangement uses TRBV28 and TRBJ2-3; the D is unclear. The CDR3 length is 15 residues. V was pared by 3 bases and J by 4 bases, with 14 bases between. The germline V gene has CDR1 MDHEN and CDR2 SYDVKM. The CDR3 DNA reads TGTGCCAGCAGTTTGGAACGAGTTATATCAGATACGCAGTATTTT. Encoded protein: CASSLERVISDTQYF.

In its sample, this clonotype was seen many times. V usage is TRBV7-6 and J usage is TRBJ2-2, with D maybe TRBD2 (5 bases). The length of the CDR3 is 17 residues. Germline V gives CDR1 SGHVS, CDR2 FNYEAQ. V was cut by 5 bases and J by 3 bases, with 19 bases left in between. CDR3 in DNA: TGTGCCAGCAGCCCCCCAGGTGGGAGAAAGGACACCGGGGAGCTGTTTTTT. Its translation is CASSPPGGRKDTGELFF. Full variable domain (rest looked up from reference TRBV7-6 and TRBJ2-2): GAGVSQSPRYKVTKRGQDVALRCDPISGHVSLYWYRQALGQGPEFLTYFNYEAQQDKSGLPNDRFSAERPEGSISTLTIQRTEQRDSAMYRCASSPPGGRKDTGELFFGEGSRLTVL.

This clonotype turned up a few times. V usage is TRBV6-2 or TRBV6-3 and J usage is TRBJ1-3; unclear D gene. Trimming cost V 0 bases and J 0 bases, with 6 bases left between them. The CDR3 consists of 15 residues. Per the germline V gene, CDR1 is MNHEY and CDR2 is SVGEGT. As DNA, the CDR3 is TGTGCCAGCAGTTACTCGAAAGACTCTGGAAACACCATATATTTT. Protein product: CASSYSKDSGNTIYF.

A few counts support this clonotype. The rearrangement uses TRBV20-1 and TRBJ2-7, with D unresolved. This CDR3 has 14 residues. Trimming pared 6 bases from V and 1 base from J, leaving 16 bases between. Germline CDR1 and CDR2: DFQATT and SNEGSKA (reference sequence). Here the CDR3 reads CSARAAGESYEQYF. The CDR3, as DNA: TGCAGTGCAAGGGCGGCCGGAGAGTCCTACGAGCAGTACTTC.

This clonotype appeared a few times. The rearrangement uses TRBV14 and TRBJ1-1; possible D gene TRBD1, 5 bases. CDR3 length equals 16 residues. The V gene's germline CDR1 is SGHDN and CDR2 FVKESK. Deletions cut 3 bases from V and 1 base from J, with 15 bases between. CDR3 residues: CASSHRTGRKNTEAFF. DNA for the CDR3: TGTGCCAGCAGCCACCGAACGGGACGTAAGAACACTGAAGCTTTCTTT.

This chain links TRBV20-1 with TRBJ2-1; no definite D call. From germline, CDR1 is DFQATT and CDR2 SNEGSKA (reference sequence). The CDR3 contains 16 residues. Trimming pared 6 bases from V and 0 bases from J, leaving 18 bases between. The CDR3 sequence: CSAKTARHPSYNEQFF. CDR3 nucleotide sequence: TGCAGTGCCAAAACCGCCCGCCACCCCTCCTACAATGAGCAGTTCTTC.

The chain combines TRBV7-9 with TRBJ2-3; possibly TRBD1 for D (6 bases). This CDR3 is built from 16 residues. The V end was cut by 3 bases, the J end by 6 bases, with 19 bases between. Germline assignment: CDR1 SEHNR and CDR2 FQNEAQ (reference sequence). The CDR3 protein is CASSLRTAPKLDTQYF. CDR3 DNA: TGTGCCAGCAGCTTGAGGACAGCTCCCAAGCTGGATACGCAGTATTTT.

The rearrangement joins TRBV5-1 to TRBJ2-5, with 7 bases fitting TRBD1. The J segment lost 5 bases and the V segment lost 1 base, leaving 11 bases of the junction unmatched. Germline loops: CDR1 SGHRS, CDR2 YFSETQ. The CDR3 sequence is 16 residues long. CDR3 coding DNA: TGCGCCAGCAGCTTGAACCCCCAGGGGGAAGGGGAGACCCAGTACTTC. This translates into CASSLNPQGEGETQYF.